This T cell receptor beta chain stems from a study of T cells in Graves' hyperthyroidism and ophthalmopathy. It was RNA transcripts that yielded the amplified TCR beta CDR3 regions. First-round RT-PCR targeting the TCR CDR3 was performed with the HTBI primer set. TCRdb re-called the multiplex PCR reads through MiXCR, storing one row per CDR3 protein. Of about 260,000 distinct CDR3 sequences in the sample, less than 30% were seen once. Many counts were recorded for this clonotype. Its matching antigen is unknown. The diagnoses drew upon clinical symptoms, serum thyroxine and TRAb, thyroid ultrasound and orbital computed tomography. The sample of blood was obtained at first hyperthyroidism diagnosis (before any ophthalmopathy symptoms). Study results and limitations: Among thyroid clonotypes expanded above 0.001, most also appeared in blood. A median around 6.8 months before onset, the model predicted ophthalmopathy.

This TCR derives from a man in his forties with Graves' hyperthyroidism that later progressed to Graves' ophthalmopathy. The sequencing sample was made of blood.

CDR3 sequence reads: CASSLGQGPPYEQYF. CDR3 DNA sequence: TGTGCCAGCTCCCTTGGACAGGGACCGCCCTACGAGCAGTACTTC. This chain links TRBV18 with TRBJ2-7; TRBD1 matches at 8 bases. Germline V lookup: CDR1 KGHSH, CDR2 LQKENI. Trimming cost V 6 bases and J 2 bases; bases outside gene matches: 9. CDR3 size: 15 residues.